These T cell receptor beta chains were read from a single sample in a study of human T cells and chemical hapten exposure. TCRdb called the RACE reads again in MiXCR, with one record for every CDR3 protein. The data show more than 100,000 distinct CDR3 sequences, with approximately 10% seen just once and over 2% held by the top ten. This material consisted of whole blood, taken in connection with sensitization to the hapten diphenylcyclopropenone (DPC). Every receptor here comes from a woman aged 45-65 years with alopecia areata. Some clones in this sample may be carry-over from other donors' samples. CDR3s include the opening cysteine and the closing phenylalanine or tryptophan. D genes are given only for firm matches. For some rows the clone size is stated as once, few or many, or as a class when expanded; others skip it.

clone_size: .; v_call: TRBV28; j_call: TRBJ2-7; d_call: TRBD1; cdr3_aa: CASSSRQGAGYEQYF; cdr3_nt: TGTGCCAGCAGTTCTCGACAGGGGGCAGGGTACGAGCAGTACTTC
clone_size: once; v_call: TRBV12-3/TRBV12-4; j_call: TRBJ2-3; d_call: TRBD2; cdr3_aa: CASSFELAGLRSTDTQYF; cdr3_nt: TGTGCCAGCAGTTTTGAACTAGCGGGCTTGCGGAGCACAGATACGCAGTATTTT
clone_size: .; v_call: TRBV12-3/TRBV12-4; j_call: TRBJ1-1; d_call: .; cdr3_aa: CASSSSLGTEAFF; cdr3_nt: TGTGCCAGCAGCTCATCTTTAGGGACTGAAGCTTTCTTT
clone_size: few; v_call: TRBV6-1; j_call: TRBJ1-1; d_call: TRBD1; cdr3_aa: CASSRQGAPPGTEAFF; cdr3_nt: TGTGCCAGCAGCCGACAGGGGGCCCCTCCAGGCACTGAAGCTTTCTTT
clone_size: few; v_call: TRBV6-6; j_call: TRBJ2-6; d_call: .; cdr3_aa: CASLDVSGANVLTF; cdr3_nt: TGTGCCAGCCTTGACGTTTCTGGGGCCAACGTCCTGACTTTC
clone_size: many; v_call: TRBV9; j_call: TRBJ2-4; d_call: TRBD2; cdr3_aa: CASSVLTPPQGYTSGGAKNIQYF; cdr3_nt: TGTGCCAGCAGCGTACTCACTCCCCCGCAAGGGTATACTAGCGGGGGAGCCAAAAACATTCAGTACTTC
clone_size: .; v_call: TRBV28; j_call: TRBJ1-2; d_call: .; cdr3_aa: CASSLRGARGYTF; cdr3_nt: TGTGCCAGCAGTTTAAGGGGGGCACGGGGCTACACCTTC
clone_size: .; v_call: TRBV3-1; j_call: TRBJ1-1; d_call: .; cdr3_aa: CASSRSGLGLNTEAFF; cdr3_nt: TGTGCCAGCAGCCGGTCCGGGTTGGGGCTGAACACTGAAGCTTTCTTT
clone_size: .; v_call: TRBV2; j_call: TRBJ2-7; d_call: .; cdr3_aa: CASRARGDYEQYF; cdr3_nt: TGTGCCAGCAGGGCCCGGGGAGACTACGAGCAGTACTTC
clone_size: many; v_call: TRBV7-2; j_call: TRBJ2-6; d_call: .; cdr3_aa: CASSSVSGANVLTF; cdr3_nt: TGTGCCAGCAGCTCGGTATCTGGGGCCAACGTCCTGACTTTC
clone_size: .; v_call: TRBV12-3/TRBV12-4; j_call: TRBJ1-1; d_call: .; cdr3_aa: CASFATGNTEAFF; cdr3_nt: TGTGCCAGCTTTGCAACGGGGAACACTGAAGCTTTCTTT
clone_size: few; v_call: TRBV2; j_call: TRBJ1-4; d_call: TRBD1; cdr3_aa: CASSEVGTVFEKLFF; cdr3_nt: TGTGCCAGCAGTGAAGTTGGGACAGTCTTTGAAAAACTGTTTTTT
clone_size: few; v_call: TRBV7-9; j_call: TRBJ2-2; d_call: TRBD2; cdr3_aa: CASLLPLAGAGGELFF; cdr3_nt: TGTGCCAGCTTACTCCCCCTAGCGGGAGCCGGCGGGGAGCTGTTTTTT
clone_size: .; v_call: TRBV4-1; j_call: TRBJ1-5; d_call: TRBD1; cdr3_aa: CASSQEQGAGQPQHF; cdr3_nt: TGCGCCAGCAGCCAAGAGCAGGGGGCAGGTCAGCCCCAGCATTTT
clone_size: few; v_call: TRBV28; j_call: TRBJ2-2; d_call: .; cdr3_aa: CASSLYRVPPRELFF; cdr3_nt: TGTGCCAGCAGTTTATACAGGGTACCACCGAGGGAGCTGTTTTTT
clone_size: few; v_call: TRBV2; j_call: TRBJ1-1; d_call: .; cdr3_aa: CASSPDQNPTEAFF; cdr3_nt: TGTGCCAGCAGTCCCGACCAGAACCCCACTGAAGCTTTCTTT
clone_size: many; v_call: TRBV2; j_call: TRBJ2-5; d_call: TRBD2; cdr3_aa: CASGREETQYF; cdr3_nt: TGTGCCAGCGGGAGGGAAGAGACCCAGTACTTC
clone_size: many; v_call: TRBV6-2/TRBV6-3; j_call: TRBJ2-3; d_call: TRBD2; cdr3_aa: CATRLAGSDTQYF; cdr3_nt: TGTGCCACAAGACTAGCGGGATCAGATACGCAGTATTTT
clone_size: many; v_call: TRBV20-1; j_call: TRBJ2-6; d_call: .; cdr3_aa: CSARDRDSANVLTF; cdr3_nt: TGCAGTGCTAGAGATCGGGATTCGGCCAACGTCCTGACTTTC
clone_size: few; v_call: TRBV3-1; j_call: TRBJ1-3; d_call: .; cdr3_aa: CASSQGVLADSGNTIYF; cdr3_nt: TGTGCCAGCAGCCAAGGGGTCCTTGCCGACTCTGGAAACACCATATATTTT
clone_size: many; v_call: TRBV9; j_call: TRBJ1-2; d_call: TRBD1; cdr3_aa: CASSVDGTANYGYTF; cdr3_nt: TGTGCCAGCAGCGTAGACGGGACAGCTAACTATGGCTACACCTTC
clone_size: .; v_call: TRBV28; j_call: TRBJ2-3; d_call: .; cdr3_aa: CASSSPRLGDTQYF; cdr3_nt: TGTGCCAGCAGTTCCCCCCGGTTAGGAGATACGCAGTATTTT
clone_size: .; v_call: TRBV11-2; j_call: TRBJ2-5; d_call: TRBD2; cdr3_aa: CASSYGLAGGETQYF; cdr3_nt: TGTGCCAGCAGCTACGGACTAGCGGGGGGGGAGACCCAGTACTTC
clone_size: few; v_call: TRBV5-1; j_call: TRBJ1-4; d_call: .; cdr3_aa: CASSTGQNTNEKLFF; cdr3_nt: TGCGCCAGCAGCACCGGACAGAATACTAATGAAAAACTGTTTTTT
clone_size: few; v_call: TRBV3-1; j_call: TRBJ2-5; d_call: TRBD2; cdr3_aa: CASSQEGVAGATAAQYF; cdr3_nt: TGTGCCAGCAGCCAAGAGGGAGTAGCGGGGGCCACGGCTGCCCAGTACTTC
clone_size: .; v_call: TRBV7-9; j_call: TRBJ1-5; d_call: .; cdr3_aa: CASSLEAGPWPQHF; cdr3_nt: TGTGCCAGCAGCTTAGAGGCAGGTCCGTGGCCCCAGCATTTT
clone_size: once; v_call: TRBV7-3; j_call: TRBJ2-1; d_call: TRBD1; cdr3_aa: CASSLSDRVNEQFF; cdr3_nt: TGTGCCAGCAGCTTATCAGACAGGGTCAATGAGCAGTTCTTC
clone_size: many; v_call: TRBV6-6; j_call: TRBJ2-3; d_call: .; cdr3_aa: CASSTGTSTDTQYF; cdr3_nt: TGTGCCAGCAGTACCGGTACTAGCACAGATACGCAGTATTTT
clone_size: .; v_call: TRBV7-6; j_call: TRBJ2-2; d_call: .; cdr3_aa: CASSLQNTAGELFF; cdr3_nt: TGTGCCAGCAGCCTTCAAAATACGGCCGGGGAGCTGTTTTTT
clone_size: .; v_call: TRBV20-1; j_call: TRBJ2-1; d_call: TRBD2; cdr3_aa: CSAQRTSGRSDEQFF; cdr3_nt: TGCAGTGCTCAACGGACTAGCGGGAGGTCGGATGAGCAGTTCTTC
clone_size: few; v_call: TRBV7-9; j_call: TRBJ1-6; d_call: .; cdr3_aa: CASSLVQGRSPLHF; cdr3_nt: TGTGCCAGCAGCTTAGTACAGGGCAGGTCACCCCTCCACTTT
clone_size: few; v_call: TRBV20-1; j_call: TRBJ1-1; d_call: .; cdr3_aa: CSARDPRVGNTEAFF; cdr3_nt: TGCAGTGCTAGAGATCCCAGGGTTGGGAACACTGAAGCTTTCTTT
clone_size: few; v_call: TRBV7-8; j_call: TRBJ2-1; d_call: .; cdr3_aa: CASSLVARSSYNEQFF; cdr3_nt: TGTGCCAGCAGCTTAGTAGCCCGGAGCTCCTACAATGAGCAGTTCTTC
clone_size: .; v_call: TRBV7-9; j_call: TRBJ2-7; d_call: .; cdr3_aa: CASSRGGQDYEQYF; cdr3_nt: TGTGCCAGCAGTCGGGGAGGTCAGGACTACGAGCAGTACTTC
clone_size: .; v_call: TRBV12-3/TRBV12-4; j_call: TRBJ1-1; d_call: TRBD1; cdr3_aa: CASSNRGRGTEAFF; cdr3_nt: TGTGCCAGCAGCAACAGGGGGCGGGGGACTGAAGCTTTCTTT
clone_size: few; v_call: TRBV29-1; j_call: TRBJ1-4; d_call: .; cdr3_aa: CSVEDPVVGNEKLFF; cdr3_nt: TGCAGCGTTGAAGATCCGGTGGTTGGTAATGAAAAACTGTTTTTT
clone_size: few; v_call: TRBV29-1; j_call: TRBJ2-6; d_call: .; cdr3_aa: CSVFGTPGANVLTF; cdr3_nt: TGCAGCGTGTTCGGGACACCTGGGGCCAACGTCCTGACTTTC
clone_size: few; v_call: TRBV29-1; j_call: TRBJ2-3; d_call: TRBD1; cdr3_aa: CSVVDRETDTQYF; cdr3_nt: TGCAGCGTTGTTGACAGGGAGACAGATACGCAGTATTTT
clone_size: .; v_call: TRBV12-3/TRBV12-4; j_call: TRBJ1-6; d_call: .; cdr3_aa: CASSFGVTTEGVHF; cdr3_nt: TGTGCCAGCAGTTTCGGGGTGACGACAGAGGGAGTCCACTTT
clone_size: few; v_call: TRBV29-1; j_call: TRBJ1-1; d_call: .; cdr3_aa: CSVVTGFNTEAFF; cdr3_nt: TGCAGCGTTGTTACAGGTTTTAACACTGAAGCTTTCTTT
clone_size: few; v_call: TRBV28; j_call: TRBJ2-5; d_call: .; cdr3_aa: CASIPVGAGSQETQYF; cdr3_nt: TGTGCCAGCATCCCCGTTGGGGCGGGCAGCCAGGAGACCCAGTACTTC